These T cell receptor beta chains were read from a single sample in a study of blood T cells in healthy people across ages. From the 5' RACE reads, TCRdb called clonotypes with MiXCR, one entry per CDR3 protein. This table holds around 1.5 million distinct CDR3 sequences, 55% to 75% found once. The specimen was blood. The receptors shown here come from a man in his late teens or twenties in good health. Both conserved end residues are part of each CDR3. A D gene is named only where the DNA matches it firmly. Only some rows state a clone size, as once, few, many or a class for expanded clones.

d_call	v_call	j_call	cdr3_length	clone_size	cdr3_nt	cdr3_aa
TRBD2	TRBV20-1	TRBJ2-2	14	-	TGTAGTGCTAGCGGTGGGGGAGGGCACGGGGAGCTGTTTTTT	CSASGGGGHGELFF
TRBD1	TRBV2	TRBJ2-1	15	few	TGTGCCAGCAAGACAGGGAGTAGTGCCTACAATGAGCAGTTCTTC	CASKTGSSAYNEQFF
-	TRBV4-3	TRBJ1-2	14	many	TGCGCCAGCAGCCTCGGACAGTTCAACTATGGCTACACCTTC	CASSLGQFNYGYTF
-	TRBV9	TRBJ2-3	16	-	TGTGCCAGCAGCCCCCGGATCGGGGGGCCAACAGATACGCAGTATTTT	CASSPRIGGPTDTQYF
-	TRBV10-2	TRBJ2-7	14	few	TGCGCCAGCAGTAGTGGACAGCCCTCCTACGAGCAGTACTTC	CASSSGQPSYEQYF
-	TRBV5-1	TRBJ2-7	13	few	TGCGCCAGCAGCTCAGGGGTTTACTACGAGCAGTACTTC	CASSSGVYYEQYF
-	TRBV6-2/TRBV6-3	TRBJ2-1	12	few	TGTGCCAGCAGTGCCCCAAATAATGAGCAGTTCTTC	CASSAPNNEQFF
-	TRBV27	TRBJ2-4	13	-	TGTGCCACCAAGGGGGGGCTCGGCAACATTCAGTACTTC	CATKGGLGNIQYF
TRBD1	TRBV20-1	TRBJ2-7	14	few	TGCAGTGCTCGTCCGGGACAGGACTACTACGAGCAGTACTTC	CSARPGQDYYEQYF
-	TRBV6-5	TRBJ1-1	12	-	TGTGCCAGCAGATCGAGTGAGACCGACGCTTTCTTT	CASRSSETDAFF
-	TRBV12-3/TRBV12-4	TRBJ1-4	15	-	TGTGCCAGCGGTCCCCCCGGGGGAAAAGGTGAAAAACTGTTTTTT	CASGPPGGKGEKLFF
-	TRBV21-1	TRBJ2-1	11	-	TGTGCCAGCAGCAAAGGGGATGAGCAGTTCTTC	CASSKGDEQFF
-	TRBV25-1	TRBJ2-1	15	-	TGTGCCAGCAGTGAAATTGGAGGGAGCGGCAATGAGCAGTTCTTC	CASSEIGGSGNEQFF
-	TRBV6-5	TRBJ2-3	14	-	TGTGCCAGCAGTTACACACAGAACACAGATACGCAGTATTTT	CASSYTQNTDTQYF
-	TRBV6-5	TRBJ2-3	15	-	TGTGCCAGCAGTTACAATAGACTGCGCACAGATACGCAGTATTTT	CASSYNRLRTDTQYF
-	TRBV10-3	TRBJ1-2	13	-	TGTGCCATCAGTGAGTCATCCGGGCACGGCTACACCTTC	CAISESSGHGYTF
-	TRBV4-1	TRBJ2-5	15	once	TGCGCCAGCAGCCAATTAGGGGGGGGCGCAGAGACCCAGTACTTC	CASSQLGGGAETQYF
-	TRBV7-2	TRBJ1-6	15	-	TGTGCCAGCAGACTCACCTCGACAGACCATTCACCCCTCCACTTT	CASRLTSTDHSPLHF
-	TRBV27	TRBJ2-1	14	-	TGTGCCAGCAGTTTCATAGAAGGGAGGAATGAGCAGTTCTTC	CASSFIEGRNEQFF
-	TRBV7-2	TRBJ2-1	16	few	TGTGCCAGCAGCTTATTCCCTCGGGATTCCTACAATGAGCAGTTCTTC	CASSLFPRDSYNEQFF
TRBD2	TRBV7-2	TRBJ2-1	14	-	TGTGCCAGCAGCTTAGTAGGGACTAAAAATGAGCAGTTCTTC	CASSLVGTKNEQFF
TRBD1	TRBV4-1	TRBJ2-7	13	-	TGCGCCAGCAGCATACGACAGGGTGACGAGCAGTACTTC	CASSIRQGDEQYF
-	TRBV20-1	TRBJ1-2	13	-	TGCAGTGCAGCGGTACTCAGGGAGTCTGGCTACACCTTC	CSAAVLRESGYTF
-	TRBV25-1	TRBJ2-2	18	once	TGTGCCAGCAGTGACCGCAGGGTTTCTCCTTCAGAAACCGGGGAGCTGTTTTTT	CASSDRRVSPSETGELFF